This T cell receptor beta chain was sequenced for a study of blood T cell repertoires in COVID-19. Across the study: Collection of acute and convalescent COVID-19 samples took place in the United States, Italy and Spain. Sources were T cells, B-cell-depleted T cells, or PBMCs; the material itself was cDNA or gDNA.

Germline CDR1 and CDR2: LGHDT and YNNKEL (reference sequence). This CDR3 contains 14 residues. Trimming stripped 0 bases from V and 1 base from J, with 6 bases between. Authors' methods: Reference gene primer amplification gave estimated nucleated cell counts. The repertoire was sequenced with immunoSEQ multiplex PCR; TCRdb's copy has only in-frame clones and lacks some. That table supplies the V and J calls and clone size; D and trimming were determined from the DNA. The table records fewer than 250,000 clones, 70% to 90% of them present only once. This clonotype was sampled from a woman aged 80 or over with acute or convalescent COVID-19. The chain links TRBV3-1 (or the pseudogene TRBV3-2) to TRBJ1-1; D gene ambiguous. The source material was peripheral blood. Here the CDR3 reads CASSQDEGNTEAFF. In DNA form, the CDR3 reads TGTGCCAGCAGCCAAGATGAGGGGAACACTGAAGCTTTCTTT.